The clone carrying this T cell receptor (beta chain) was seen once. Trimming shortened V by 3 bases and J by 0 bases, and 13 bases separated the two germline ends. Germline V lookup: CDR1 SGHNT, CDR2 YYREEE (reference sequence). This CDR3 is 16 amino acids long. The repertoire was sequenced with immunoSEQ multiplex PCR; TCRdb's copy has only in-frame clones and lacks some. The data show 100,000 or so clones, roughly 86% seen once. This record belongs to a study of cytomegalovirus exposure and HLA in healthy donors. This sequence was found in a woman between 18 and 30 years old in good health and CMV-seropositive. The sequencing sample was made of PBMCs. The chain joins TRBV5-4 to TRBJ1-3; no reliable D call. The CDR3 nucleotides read TGTGCCAGCAGCTGGACCACGGAGGGCTCTGGAAACACCATATATTTT. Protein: CASSWTTEGSGNTIYF.